Listed below are T cell receptor beta chains from one sample, sequenced in a study of T cells in Graves' hyperthyroidism and ophthalmopathy. TCRdb reanalysed the multiplex PCR reads using MiXCR and keeps one entry per CDR3 protein. In the table there are some 98,000 distinct CDR3 sequences, roughly 37% of which are singletons. Sequences were obtained from peripheral blood or thyroid tissue (not recorded which). The receptors stem from a woman in her twenties or thirties with Graves' hyperthyroidism. Each CDR3 is given with its conserved first and last residue. Fields, in order: D gene, CDR3 length, J gene, clone size, V gene, CDR3 DNA, CDR3 protein. D genes are given only for firm matches. Expanded clones are given a class, and other clones once, few, many or no size at all.

d_gene: .; len: 12; j_gene: TRBJ2-7; abundance: many; v_gene: TRBV5-5; CDR3nt: TGTGCCAGCAACCATGGGACCTACGAGCAGTACTTC; CDR3aa: CASNHGTYEQYF
d_gene: .; len: 15; j_gene: TRBJ1-1; abundance: few; v_gene: TRBV28; CDR3nt: TGTGCCAGCAGTTTATGGAGGGACGGGGTCACTGAAGCTTTCTTT; CDR3aa: CASSLWRDGVTEAFF
d_gene: TRBD1; len: 14; j_gene: TRBJ2-5; abundance: .; v_gene: TRBV25-1; CDR3nt: TGTGCCATCAGCCCGGGACAGGGGGGAGAGACCCAGTACTTC; CDR3aa: CAISPGQGGETQYF
d_gene: .; len: 13; j_gene: TRBJ2-7; abundance: many; v_gene: TRBV4-2; CDR3nt: TGTGCCAGCAGCCAAGATAACCGGAGGGAGCAGTACTTC; CDR3aa: CASSQDNRREQYF
d_gene: TRBD1; len: 12; j_gene: TRBJ2-3; abundance: .; v_gene: TRBV5-1; CDR3nt: TGCGCCAGCGGCTTCCGGGACAGATCGCAGTATTTT; CDR3aa: CASGFRDRSQYF
d_gene: .; len: 13; j_gene: TRBJ1-5; abundance: .; v_gene: TRBV28; CDR3nt: TGTGCCAGCAGTAACCAACGGGCAAGTCCCCAGCATTTT; CDR3aa: CASSNQRASPQHF
d_gene: .; len: 13; j_gene: TRBJ1-6; abundance: .; v_gene: TRBV20-1; CDR3nt: TGCAGAGCCCAGACAGAAGGGGGTTCACCCCTCCACTTT; CDR3aa: CRAQTEGGSPLHF
d_gene: .; len: 12; j_gene: TRBJ1-6; abundance: many; v_gene: TRBV10-3; CDR3nt: TGTGCCATCGCCCCGGGAGGTTCACCCCTCCACTTT; CDR3aa: CAIAPGGSPLHF
d_gene: .; len: 13; j_gene: TRBJ2-2; abundance: few; v_gene: TRBV7-2; CDR3nt: TGTGCCAGCAGCTTTGCGAACACCGGGGAGCTGTTTTTT; CDR3aa: CASSFANTGELFF
d_gene: TRBD2; len: 15; j_gene: TRBJ2-5; abundance: once; v_gene: TRBV7-9; CDR3nt: TGTGTCAGCAGCTTAGCCAGCGGGGAGTGGGAGACCCAGTACTTC; CDR3aa: CVSSLASGEWETQYF
d_gene: .; len: 15; j_gene: TRBJ2-7; abundance: .; v_gene: TRBV5-5; CDR3nt: TGTGCCAGCAGCTTGATTGCGACAGCACTGTACGAGCAGTACTTC; CDR3aa: CASSLIATALYEQYF
d_gene: TRBD2; len: 21; j_gene: TRBJ2-5; abundance: .; v_gene: TRBV2; CDR3nt: TGTGCCAGCAGCTATCGTCAGCCGGGACTAGCGGGAGCGGGCACCAAAGAGACCCAGTACTTC; CDR3aa: CASSYRQPGLAGAGTKETQYF
d_gene: TRBD1; len: 14; j_gene: TRBJ2-7; abundance: many; v_gene: TRBV5-1; CDR3nt: TGCGCCAGCAGCCTCCGGGACAGGGTCTACGAGCAGTACTTC; CDR3aa: CASSLRDRVYEQYF
d_gene: TRBD1; len: 13; j_gene: TRBJ1-2; abundance: many; v_gene: TRBV18; CDR3nt: TGTGCCAGCTCACCGGACAGGGATCGTGGCTACACCTTC; CDR3aa: CASSPDRDRGYTF
d_gene: .; len: 11; j_gene: TRBJ2-3; abundance: .; v_gene: TRBV5-5; CDR3nt: TGTGCCAGCAGCACGCAGGATACGCAGTATTTT; CDR3aa: CASSTQDTQYF
d_gene: .; len: 14; j_gene: TRBJ1-2; abundance: .; v_gene: TRBV7-2; CDR3nt: TGTGCCAGCAGCCCCCAGACAGAGAACTATGGCTACACCTTC; CDR3aa: CASSPQTENYGYTF
d_gene: .; len: 12; j_gene: TRBJ1-1; abundance: many; v_gene: TRBV6-5; CDR3nt: TGTGCCACCCAGGGGCCCCGGAACCGAGCTTTCTTT; CDR3aa: CATQGPRNRAFF
d_gene: TRBD2; len: 16; j_gene: TRBJ2-3; abundance: many; v_gene: TRBV15; CDR3nt: TGTGCCACCAGCAGAGATATAGCGGGAGTTGCAGATACGCAGTATTTT; CDR3aa: CATSRDIAGVADTQYF
d_gene: TRBD2; len: 16; j_gene: TRBJ2-6; abundance: many; v_gene: TRBV4-1; CDR3nt: TGCGCCAGCAGACGAGCGGGAGGGCCTGGGGCCAACGTCCTGACTTTC; CDR3aa: CASRRAGGPGANVLTF
d_gene: .; len: 12; j_gene: TRBJ2-5; abundance: many; v_gene: TRBV7-2; CDR3nt: TGTGCCAGCAGCTTAGTCCAAGAGACCCAGTACTTC; CDR3aa: CASSLVQETQYF
d_gene: TRBD2; len: 16; j_gene: TRBJ2-3; abundance: many; v_gene: TRBV7-3; CDR3nt: TGTGCCAGCAGCCTGGGACTAGCGGGACCAGCCGATACGCAGTATTTT; CDR3aa: CASSLGLAGPADTQYF
d_gene: TRBD2; len: 15; j_gene: TRBJ2-7; abundance: .; v_gene: TRBV7-3; CDR3nt: TGTGCCAGCAGCCCCACTAGCGGGAGGGCCTACGAGCAGTACTTC; CDR3aa: CASSPTSGRAYEQYF
d_gene: .; len: 14; j_gene: TRBJ1-1; abundance: many; v_gene: TRBV5-1; CDR3nt: TGCGCCAGCAGCTCAAGACCCGTGGACACTGAAGCTTTCTTT; CDR3aa: CASSSRPVDTEAFF
d_gene: .; len: 14; j_gene: TRBJ2-3; abundance: many; v_gene: TRBV2; CDR3nt: TGTGCCAGCAGTGAGGGGGCCTTAGGAGATACGCAGTATTTT; CDR3aa: CASSEGALGDTQYF
d_gene: .; len: 17; j_gene: TRBJ1-1; abundance: once; v_gene: TRBV10-3; CDR3nt: TGTGCCATCAGTGGGGAGTACGGCAGGGGACCCGCTGAGTCAGCTTTCTTT; CDR3aa: CAISGEYGRGPAESAFF
d_gene: .; len: 19; j_gene: TRBJ1-2; abundance: .; v_gene: TRBV10-3; CDR3nt: TGTGCCATCAGCCTTCTCAGTCTGAGCGGGGGAATACAAGATTATGGCCACACCTTC; CDR3aa: CAISLLSLSGGIQDYGHTF
d_gene: TRBD1; len: 14; j_gene: TRBJ1-5; abundance: many; v_gene: TRBV28; CDR3nt: TGTGCCAGAACAGGGGGCAAGGGCAATCAGCCCCAGCATTTT; CDR3aa: CARTGGKGNQPQHF
d_gene: .; len: 12; j_gene: TRBJ2-5; abundance: many; v_gene: TRBV12-3/TRBV12-4; CDR3nt: TGTGCCAGCAGTAGGGGTGGGAAGACCCAGTACTTC; CDR3aa: CASSRGGKTQYF
d_gene: TRBD2; len: 15; j_gene: TRBJ2-7; abundance: many; v_gene: TRBV20-1; CDR3nt: TGCAGTGCTAGAGAGGGGGGGGGACTGACTCGAGAGCAGTACTTC; CDR3aa: CSAREGGGLTREQYF
d_gene: TRBD1; len: 17; j_gene: TRBJ2-7; abundance: many; v_gene: TRBV5-1; CDR3nt: TGCGCCAGCAGCTTGGGTCTAATCGGGACAGGATCCTACGAGCAGTACTTC; CDR3aa: CASSLGLIGTGSYEQYF
d_gene: TRBD1; len: 15; j_gene: TRBJ2-5; abundance: .; v_gene: TRBV15; CDR3nt: TGTGCCACCAGCAGCTGGGACAGTTTTCAAGAGACCCAGTACTTC; CDR3aa: CATSSWDSFQETQYF
d_gene: .; len: 15; j_gene: TRBJ2-5; abundance: .; v_gene: TRBV7-9; CDR3nt: TGTGCCAGCAGCATGGGACCCGGAGCCGGGGAGACCCAGTACTTC; CDR3aa: CASSMGPGAGETQYF
d_gene: .; len: 14; j_gene: TRBJ1-5; abundance: many; v_gene: TRBV28; CDR3nt: TGTGCCAGCAGAGGGGGGTATAGCAATCAGCCCCAGCATTTT; CDR3aa: CASRGGYSNQPQHF
d_gene: .; len: 18; j_gene: TRBJ2-2; abundance: .; v_gene: TRBV28; CDR3nt: TGTGCCAGCAGTTTCCGGCTATTTCGACCCGGGTATCCCGGGGAGCTGTTTTTT; CDR3aa: CASSFRLFRPGYPGELFF
d_gene: TRBD1; len: 15; j_gene: TRBJ2-3; abundance: many; v_gene: TRBV20-1; CDR3nt: TGCAGTGCGGACAGGGATAGGGCTGGGGCAGATACGCAGTATTTT; CDR3aa: CSADRDRAGADTQYF
d_gene: TRBD2; len: 17; j_gene: TRBJ2-3; abundance: few; v_gene: TRBV6-5; CDR3nt: TGTGCCAGCACCAAAAGGGTCCTAGCGGATATCACAGATACGCAGTATTTT; CDR3aa: CASTKRVLADITDTQYF
d_gene: TRBD1; len: 13; j_gene: TRBJ2-3; abundance: many; v_gene: TRBV10-3; CDR3nt: TGTGCCATCGGGACAGGGAGGAGAGATACGCAGTATTTT; CDR3aa: CAIGTGRRDTQYF
d_gene: .; len: 15; j_gene: TRBJ2-2; abundance: many; v_gene: TRBV5-4; CDR3nt: TGTGCCAGCAGCCCCGGCCCAACCCTCACCGGGGAGCTGTTTTTT; CDR3aa: CASSPGPTLTGELFF
d_gene: .; len: 16; j_gene: TRBJ2-7; abundance: .; v_gene: TRBV27; CDR3nt: TGTGCCAGCAGTTTATTTCTCGGGACATTCGAGGGCGAGCGGTACTTC; CDR3aa: CASSLFLGTFEGERYF
d_gene: .; len: 15; j_gene: TRBJ2-1; abundance: few; v_gene: TRBV6-6; CDR3nt: TGTGCCTGTAACGCAGGGACTCCACCTGTCGATGAGCAGTTCTTC; CDR3aa: CACNAGTPPVDEQFF
d_gene: .; len: 12; j_gene: TRBJ2-5; abundance: few; v_gene: TRBV20-1; CDR3nt: TGCAGTGCTTCCACAGAGCAGGAGACCCAGTACTTC; CDR3aa: CSASTEQETQYF
d_gene: .; len: 17; j_gene: TRBJ2-2; abundance: many; v_gene: TRBV7-9; CDR3nt: TGCGCCAGCAGCCAAGGGTCTTTTGGGGCAGGAGCCGGGGAGCTGTTTTTT; CDR3aa: CASSQGSFGAGAGELFF
d_gene: TRBD1; len: 15; j_gene: TRBJ1-5; abundance: .; v_gene: TRBV7-8; CDR3nt: TGTGCCAGCAGCTCACGACAGGGTTTCCATCAGCCCCAGCATTTT; CDR3aa: CASSSRQGFHQPQHF
d_gene: .; len: 14; j_gene: TRBJ1-2; abundance: once; v_gene: TRBV7-2; CDR3nt: TGTGCCAGCAGATACGTCAGGGGCGGTATGGGCTACACCTTC; CDR3aa: CASRYVRGGMGYTF
d_gene: .; len: 14; j_gene: TRBJ1-2; abundance: few; v_gene: TRBV28; CDR3nt: TGTGCCAGCAGTTTAGGGGCAAGAAACTATGGCTACACCTTC; CDR3aa: CASSLGARNYGYTF
d_gene: .; len: 13; j_gene: TRBJ2-5; abundance: many; v_gene: TRBV6-1; CDR3nt: TGTGCCAGCAGTGTAATCAGGGAAGAGACCCAGTACTTC; CDR3aa: CASSVIREETQYF
d_gene: .; len: 13; j_gene: TRBJ1-6; abundance: .; v_gene: TRBV29-1; CDR3nt: TGCAGCGTTCGGATCTCCTATAATTCACCCCTCCACTTT; CDR3aa: CSVRISYNSPLHF